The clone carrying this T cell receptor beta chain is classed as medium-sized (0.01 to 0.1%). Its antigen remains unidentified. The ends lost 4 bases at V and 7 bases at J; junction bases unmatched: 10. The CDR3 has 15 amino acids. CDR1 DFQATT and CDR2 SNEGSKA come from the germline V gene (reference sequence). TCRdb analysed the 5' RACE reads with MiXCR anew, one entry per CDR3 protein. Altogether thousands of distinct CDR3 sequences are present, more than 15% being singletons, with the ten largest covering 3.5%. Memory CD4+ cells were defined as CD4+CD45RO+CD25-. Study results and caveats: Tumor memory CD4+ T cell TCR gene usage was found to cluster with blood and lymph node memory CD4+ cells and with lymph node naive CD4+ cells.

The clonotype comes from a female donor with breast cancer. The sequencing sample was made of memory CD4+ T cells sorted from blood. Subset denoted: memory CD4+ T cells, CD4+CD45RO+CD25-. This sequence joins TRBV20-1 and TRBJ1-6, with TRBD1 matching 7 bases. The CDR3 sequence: CSATSTGLENSPLHF. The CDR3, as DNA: TGCAGTGCTACCTCGACAGGGTTAGAGAATTCACCCCTCCACTTT.